These T cell receptor beta chains were read from a single sample in a study of shared clonotypes between healthy human individuals. Sequenced by immunoSEQ multiplex PCR; TCRdb stores in-frame clones only, minus some. The sample yields roughly 2,500,000 clones, 93% seen once. The source material was naive CD4+ T cells from PBMCs. These receptor sequences come from a man younger than 30 in good health. Some clones in this sample may be carry-over from other donors' samples. CDR3s include the opening cysteine and the closing phenylalanine or tryptophan. The D gene is left open where the match is weak. Size is omitted from some rows. Given values are once, few, many or a class for expanded clones.

>TRBJ1-2|.|once|TRBV19
TGTGCCAGTAGTATGGGGAGGTCACAATACCTCTATGGCTACACCTTC
CASSMGRSQYLYGYTF
>TRBJ1-2|.|.|TRBV28
TGTGCCAGCAGTTCCGGGGGCCGCGCTCCCCTCACCTTC
CASSSGGRAPLTF
>TRBJ1-3|TRBD1|.|TRBV28
TGTGCCAGCAGACTCGGACAGGGGAACGGAAACACCATATATTTT
CASRLGQGNGNTIYF
>TRBJ2-1|TRBD2|.|TRBV28
TGTGCCAGCAGTTTTAGTCGGCTAGCGGGATACAATGAGCAGTTCTTC
CASSFSRLAGYNEQFF
>TRBJ1-2|.|.|TRBV30
TGTGCCTGGGGCCCCGGTCTGTCGGCCCATGGCTACACCTTC
CAWGPGLSAHGYTF
>TRBJ1-2|.|.|TRBV11-2
TGTGCCAGCAGCTTTAATTCACCGGGTGGCTACACCTTC
CASSFNSPGGYTF
>TRBJ2-4|.|.|TRBV28
TGTGCCAGCTGCTTCATCACGGGACCTAACATTCAGTACTTC
CASCFITGPNIQYF
>TRBJ1-2|TRBD1|.|TRBV19
TGTGCCAGTAGTACCGGGACAGGGAACTATGGCTACACCTTC
CASSTGTGNYGYTF
>TRBJ2-5|.|.|TRBV27
TGTGCCAGCAGTCCAGTTGTAGGGAAGGTGACCCAGTACTTC
CASSPVVGKVTQYF
>TRBJ2-3|TRBD2|.|TRBV10-3
TGTGCCATCAGAGGGACTAGCGGGACCCCAGATACGCAGTATTTT
CAIRGTSGTPDTQYF
>TRBJ2-2|.|.|TRBV28
TGTGCCAGCAGTTTAGTATATTCGGCCCACACCGGGGAGCTGTTTTTT
CASSLVYSAHTGELFF
>TRBJ2-7|.|.|TRBV11-2
TGTGCCAGCAGCTTAGTGGGGCGGGTTACGCACGAGCAGTACTTC
CASSLVGRVTHEQYF
>TRBJ1-1|.|.|TRBV11-3
TGTGCCAGCAGCTTACGAGGGATTAACACTGAAGCTTTCTTT
CASSLRGINTEAFF
>TRBJ2-1|TRBD2|.|TRBV30
TGTGCCTGGAGTGTATTACTAGCGGGAGGGGAGCAGTTCTTC
CAWSVLLAGGEQFF
>TRBJ1-4|.|.|TRBV2
TGTGCCAGCAGTGCTTTAGGAATAACTAATGAAAAACTGTTTTTT
CASSALGITNEKLFF
>TRBJ2-1|.|once|TRBV4-1
TGCGCCAGCCGAGGGGGGAGTAGATATGAGCAGTTCTTC
CASRGGSRYEQFF
>TRBJ2-1|TRBD2|.|TRBV6-1
TGTGCCAGCAGTAATACCGGGACTAGCAATGAGCAGTTCTTC
CASSNTGTSNEQFF